One sample yielded the 18 T cell receptor beta chains listed below, sequenced in a study of T cells in Graves' hyperthyroidism and ophthalmopathy. TCR beta CDR3 region amplification was performed from RNA transcripts. First-round RT-PCR with HTBI primers amplified the TCR CDR3 region. TCRdb reprocessed the multiplex PCR reads with MiXCR, giving one entry per CDR3 protein. The sample comprises roughly 560,000 distinct CDR3 sequences, roughly 15% of which are singletons, and about 3.9% rests with the top ten. The sample was blood. All receptors derive from a woman aged 40 to 50 with Graves' ophthalmopathy.

About this clonotype itself: A junction boundary mismatches the germline segment, possibly from a read error. The V and J genes are TRBV27 and TRBJ2-4; perhaps TRBD2 as D (5 bases). This CDR3 has 14 amino acids. Germline CDR1 is MNHEY and CDR2 is SMNVEV (reference sequence). The CDR3: CASSPFLAKNIQHF. CDR3 coding DNA: TGTGCCAGCAGTCCATTCCTAGCCAAAAACATTCAGCACTTC.

This clonotype has only a few counts. A single base separates this from a much larger clone, so it may be a read error. The chain carries TRBV12-3 or TRBV12-4 and TRBJ1-2; D is uncertain. The CDR3 runs to 13 residues. This CDR3 is CASSPGRLYGHTF. DNA of the CDR3: TGTGCCAGCAGTCCCGGACGCCTCTATGGCCACACCTTC.

This clonotype was seen many times. This sequence joins TRBV30 and TRBJ1-5, with D unresolved. Germline V gives CDR1 GTSNPN, CDR2 SVGIG (reference sequence). CDR3 length equals 12 residues. Trimming took off 1 base at V and 4 bases at J, with 5 bases between the two ends. The CDR3 bases are TGTGCCTGGAGTGGGGTAAATCAGCCCCAGCATTTT. Its protein is CAWSGVNQPQHF.

This clonotype came up many times. This chain uses TRBV11-2 with TRBJ1-2; D gene unclear. Germline-derived CDR1 and CDR2 are SGHAT and FQNNGV. V was shortened by 9 bases and J by 0 bases, with 14 bases between the two germline ends. The CDR3 contains 14 residues. The CDR3: CASGQDGSNYGYTF. CDR3 in DNA: TGTGCCAGTGGTCAAGACGGTTCTAACTATGGCTACACCTTC.

This clonotype was picked up a small number of times. The CDR3 DNA reads TGTGCCAGCAGTATGGACGGGGTCCACGAGCAGTACTTC. This codes for CASSMDGVHEQYF. The V gene is TRBV12-3 or TRBV12-4, the J gene TRBJ2-7; TRBD2 might be the D (5 bases). This CDR3 is 13 amino acids long. Trimming cost V 5 bases and J 5 bases, with 13 bases left between them.

The table lists this clonotype with many counts. A much larger clonotype is one base distant, so this may be a read error. The chain employs TRBV7-9 and TRBJ1-2, with D unclear. This CDR3 contains 13 residues. Germline V lookup: CDR1 SEHNR, CDR2 FQNEAQ (reference sequence). Trimming cost V 3 bases and J 1 base, with 6 bases left between them. CDR3: CASSFGVNYGYTF. The CDR3 DNA reads TGTGCCAGCAGCTTCGGGGTTAACTATGGCTACACCTTC. The whole variable domain, filled in from reference TRBV7-9 and TRBJ1-2, reads DTGVSQNPRHKITKRGQNVTFRCDPISEHNRLYWYRQTLGQGPEFLTYFQNEAQLEKSRLLSDRFSAERPKGSFSTLEIQRTEQGDSAMYLCASSFGVNYGYTFGSGTRLTVV.

This clonotype was picked up a small number of times. This rearrangement joins TRBV14 to TRBJ2-2; D possibly corresponds to TRBD2 (5 bases). Germline assignment: CDR1 SGHDN and CDR2 FVKESK. The CDR3 covers 15 residues. Trimming shortened V by 4 bases and J by 6 bases, and 15 bases separated the two germline ends. The CDR3 nucleotides are TGTGCCAGCAGCCGATTCCGCCTAGCATCCGGGGAGCTGTTTTTT. Encoded protein: CASSRFRLASGELFF. The complete variable domain, with remaining parts taken from reference TRBV14 and TRBJ2-2, reads EAGVTQFPSHSVIEKGQTVTLRCDPISGHDNLYWYRRVMGKEIKFLLHFVKESKQDESGMPNNRFLAERTGGTYSTLKVQPAELEDSGVYFCASSRFRLASGELFFGEGSRLTVL.

This clonotype has ten or more counts. The rearrangement joins TRBV28 to TRBJ1-1; D perhaps matches TRBD1 (5 bases). Per germline, CDR1 MDHEN and CDR2 SYDVKM. The V gene lost 8 bases and the J gene lost 4 bases, with 20 bases spanning the gap. The CDR3 covers 15 residues. CDR3 DNA sequence: TGTGCCAGCCGCGGGGCGGGGGATTGGGGCACTGAAGCTTTCTTT. Protein product: CASRGAGDWGTEAFF. The variable domain in full, completed from reference TRBV28 and TRBJ1-1, reads DVKVTQSSRYLVKRTGEKVFLECVQDMDHENMFWYRQDPGLGLRLIYFSYDVKMKEKGDIPEGYSVSREKKERFSLILESASTNQTSMYLCASRGAGDWGTEAFFGQGTRLTVV.

This clonotype was recorded at least ten times. The chain links TRBV28 to TRBJ1-6; D remains unclear. The V and J ends lost 5 bases and 10 bases respectively, with 9 bases between them. CDR1 MDHEN and CDR2 SYDVKM come from the germline V gene. The length of the CDR3 is 12 residues. CDR3 DNA sequence: TGTGCCAGCAGTAGTACGAGATCACCCCTCCACTTT. This sequence encodes CASSSTRSPLHF.

The genes are TRBV5-6 and TRBJ1-2; 8 bases are a match to TRBD1. There are 17 residues in the CDR3. The J segment lost 4 bases and the V segment lost 1 base, leaving 12 bases of the junction unmatched. Germline values: CDR1 SGHDT, CDR2 YYEEEE. CDR3 amino acids: CASSLWRRTGRSYGYTF. DNA of the CDR3: TGTGCCAGCAGCTTGTGGAGACGGACAGGGAGATCCTATGGCTACACCTTC.

Comment on this clonotype: A much larger clone lies one base from this, so it may be a read error. This sequence joins TRBV29-1 and TRBJ2-5; D call uncertain. V lost 3 bases and J lost 5, with 13 bases in between. This CDR3 has 13 residues. Germline CDR1 and CDR2: SQVTM and ANQGSEA. The CDR3 region has the DNA TGCAGCGTTGATGACATGGTGGGGGAGACCCAGTACTTC. Amino acids: CSVDDMVGETQYF.

This clonotype was recorded at least ten times. In DNA, the CDR3 is TGTGCCAGCAGTTACAGCATGTTGAACACTGAAGCTTTCTTT. Amino acids: CASSYSMLNTEAFF. V is TRBV6-5 and J is TRBJ1-1; D remains unclear. This CDR3 is 14 amino acids long. The V end lost 2 bases, the J end lost 0 bases, and 7 bases lay between the germline ends. Germline V gene sequence: CDR1 MNHEY, CDR2 SVGAGI.

In its sample, this clonotype was seen many times. V gene TRBV27 combines with J gene TRBJ2-5; possible D gene TRBD1, 6 bases. The CDR3 totals 14 residues. CDR1 and CDR2 (germline): MNHEY, SMNVEV (reference sequence). Trimming cost V 1 base and J 5 bases, with 11 bases left between them. CDR3 DNA: TGTGCCAGCAGTTTATACGCAGGGGCGGAGACCCAGTACTTC. Encoded protein: CASSLYAGAETQYF.

There are a few counts of this clonotype. The chain carries TRBV28 and TRBJ2-7, with 8 bases that match TRBD1. Germline values: CDR1 MDHEN, CDR2 SYDVKM. This CDR3 is 14 amino acids long. The ends lost 6 bases at V and 1 base at J; junction bases unmatched: 5. The CDR3 sequence is CASRRGQASYEQYF. CDR3 nucleotide sequence: TGTGCCAGCAGACGGGGACAGGCTTCCTACGAGCAGTACTTC.

The CDR3 coding sequence is TGTGCCAGCAGTGCGGGACCGCTGGATGTGACTGAAGCTTTCTTT. Protein product: CASSAGPLDVTEAFF. The J gene is TRBJ1-1, the V gene TRBV12-3 or TRBV12-4; tentative D call: TRBD1 (5 bases). Trimming cost V 5 bases and J 5 bases, with 18 bases left between them. This CDR3 is built from 15 residues.

This clonotype has a handful of counts. The chain recombines TRBV20-1 with TRBJ2-7, with D unresolved. Trimming cost V 6 bases and J 7 bases, with 4 bases left between them. CDR3 length: 8 residues. Germline loops: CDR1 DFQATT, CDR2 SNEGSKA (reference sequence). CDR3 DNA sequence: TGCAGTGCAGGAGAGCAGTACTTC. It is translated as CSAGEQYF.

This clonotype came up many times. V usage is TRBV29-1 and J usage is TRBJ1-1; a weak D match, TRBD1 (5 bases). This CDR3 region has 12 residues. The germline V and J ends were trimmed by 6 bases and 5 bases, with 13 bases remaining between them. The germline gives CDR1 SQVTM, CDR2 ANQGSEA. CDR3 DNA sequence: TGCAGCGTCGAATGGGGGTCGACTGAAGCTTTCTTT. It codes for CSVEWGSTEAFF.

V is TRBV6-1 and J is TRBJ1-6; TRBD1 matches at 7 bases. The ends lost 6 bases at V and 8 bases at J; junction bases unmatched: 7. The CDR3 has 14 residues. Per germline, CDR1 MNHNS and CDR2 SASEGT. This CDR3 reads CASRSGTEHSPLHF. CDR3 DNA sequence: TGTGCCAGCAGGTCCGGGACAGAACATTCACCCCTCCACTTT.